This passage covers 26 T cell receptor beta chains from one sample sequenced in a study of glioma-infiltrating T cells after dendritic cell vaccination. The time point was: after dendritic cell vaccination, including at tumor progression/relapse. Produced via immunoSEQ multiplex PCR; TCRdb's table is partial and in-frame only. The sample lists around 90,000 clones, about 81% occurring once. The material sequenced was blood, taken after dendritic cell vaccination. These TCRs come from a human donor with glioblastoma.

The V call is TRBV27, the J call TRBJ2-3; D gene unclear. V was shortened by 2 bases and J by 2 bases, with 5 bases between the two germline ends. The CDR3 is made up of 13 amino acids. Germline CDR1 is MNHEY and CDR2 is SMNVEV (reference sequence). The CDR3, as DNA: TGTGCCAGCAGTTTAGTCTACACAGATACGCAGTATTTT. The encoded protein is CASSLVYTDTQYF.

The J gene is TRBJ2-1, the V gene TRBV19; no firm D call. CDR1 and CDR2 from the germline V gene are LNHDA and SQIVND (reference sequence). Trimming removed 6 bases at V and 6 bases at J, with 15 bases between. This CDR3 region has 14 residues. CDR3 DNA: TGTGCCAGTAGGTACGTCCCCACAATCAATGAGCAGTTCTTC. This gives the protein CASRYVPTINEQFF. Filled out from reference TRBV19 and TRBJ2-1, the complete variable domain reads DGGITQSPKYLFRKEGQNVTLSCEQNLNHDAMYWYRQDPGQGLRLIYYSQIVNDFQKGDIAEGYSVSREKKESFPLTVTSAQKNPTAFYLCASRYVPTINEQFFGPGTRLTVL.

V gene TRBV14 combines with J gene TRBJ1-4, with D possibly being TRBD1 (5 bases). The CDR3 consists of 15 residues. Germline V CDR1 and CDR2: SGHDN, FVKESK. V was cut by 4 bases and J by 8 bases, with 17 bases left in between. The CDR3 DNA follows: TGTGCCAGCAGCCCGCAGGGTGTATCAGGAGAAAAACTGTTTTTT. Residues: CASSPQGVSGEKLFF.

The chain couples TRBV14 to TRBJ1-6; D may be TRBD1 (6 bases). The germline V and J ends were trimmed by 1 base and 0 bases, with 16 bases remaining between them. CDR1 is SGHDN, CDR2 FVKESK, per germline. The CDR3 consists of 19 residues. CDR3 residues: CASSQVGQGSSSYNSPLHF. In DNA, the CDR3 is TGTGCCAGCAGCCAAGTGGGGCAGGGGAGCAGCTCCTATAATTCACCCCTCCACTTT.

V usage is TRBV5-1 and J usage is TRBJ2-2, with a possible D match to TRBD2 (5 bases). Germline CDR1 reads SGHRS; CDR2 reads YFSETQ. The length of the CDR3 is 14 residues. The V end lost 2 bases, the J end lost 7 bases, and 12 bases lay between the germline ends. CDR3 sequence reads: CASSLGGQHGELFF. CDR3 sequence (DNA): TGCGCCAGCAGCTTAGGAGGTCAGCACGGGGAGCTGTTTTTT. The complete variable domain, with remaining parts taken from reference TRBV5-1 and TRBJ2-2, reads KAGVTQTPRYLIKTRGQQVTLSCSPISGHRSVSWYQQTPGQGLQFLFEYFSETQRNKGNFPGRFSGRQFSNSRSEMNVSTLELGDSALYLCASSLGGQHGELFFGEGSRLTVL.

The chain uses TRBV6-1 and TRBJ1-2; 9 bases are shared with TRBD1. In germline, CDR1 is MNHNS, CDR2 SASEGT. The CDR3 runs 15 residues. The trim removed 4 bases at V and 5 bases at J, leaving 8 bases unmatched. CDR3: CASSATDRGGYGYTF. In DNA, the CDR3 is TGTGCCAGCAGTGCAACGGACAGGGGAGGGTATGGCTACACCTTC.

This clone was counted once. The chain uses TRBV27 and TRBJ1-2, with D perhaps matching TRBD1 (5 bases). Trimming shortened V by 3 bases and J by 8 bases, and 16 bases separated the two germline ends. The length of the CDR3 is 14 residues. Looked up from germline, CDR1 is MNHEY and CDR2 is SMNVEV (reference sequence). The CDR3 loop reads CASSLGPLGRGYTF. CDR3 coding DNA: TGTGCCAGCAGTTTGGGGCCCCTCGGGCGGGGCTACACCTTC.

A few counts support this clone. The chain uses TRBV5-4 and TRBJ2-3, with D possibly matching TRBD1 (7 bases). V lost 2 bases and J lost 1, with 8 bases in between. The CDR3 has 14 amino acids. Germline V gene data show CDR1 as SGHNT and CDR2 as YYREEE (reference sequence). The CDR3 nucleotides read TGTGCCAGCAGCTTCAGGGGGGGCACAGATACGCAGTATTTT. Translated, it gives CASSFRGGTDTQYF.

The J gene is TRBJ1-5, the V gene TRBV6-1; D unresolved. CDR1 is MNHNS and CDR2 is SASEGT in the germline V gene. The V and J ends lost 7 bases and 5 bases respectively, with 9 bases between them. This CDR3 comprises 12 residues. The CDR3 sequence is CASMTQYQPQHF. CDR3 coding DNA: TGTGCCAGCATGACACAGTATCAGCCCCAGCATTTT.

The CDR3 coding sequence is TGTGCCAGCAGTTACGGGACTAGCTCCTACGAGCAGTACGTC. Protein sequence: CASSYGTSSYEQYV. The rearrangement links TRBV6-5 to TRBJ2-7; 8 bases match TRBD2. V was pared by 2 bases and J by 0 bases, with 0 bases of the junction left unmatched. Germline values: CDR1 MNHEY, CDR2 SVGAGI. The CDR3 runs to 14 residues.

This sequence joins TRBV5-4 and TRBJ1-6; possibly TRBD1 for D (5 bases). CDR3 length: 15 amino acids. Germline V lookup: CDR1 SGHNT, CDR2 YYREEE (reference sequence). Trimming left V 4 bases short and J 5 bases short, with 13 bases between. CDR3 residues: CASSASGGHNSPLHF. The CDR3, as DNA: TGTGCCAGCAGCGCTTCGGGGGGACATAATTCACCCCTCCACTTT.

Here the CDR3 reads CSVEVNRGYEKLFF. Here the CDR3 DNA reads TGCAGCGTTGAAGTAAACAGGGGGTACGAAAAACTGTTTTTT. The V and J genes are TRBV29-1 and TRBJ1-4, with 8 bases identical to TRBD1. The CDR3 is made up of 14 amino acids. The germline V gene has CDR1 SQVTM and CDR2 ANQGSEA. With V trimmed by 1 base and J by 8 bases, 6 bases remained unmatched. The full variable domain, with the rest looked up from reference TRBV29-1 and TRBJ1-4, is SAVISQKPSRDICQRGTSLTIQCQVDSQVTMMFWYRQQPGQSLTLIATANQGSEATYESGFVIDKFPISRPNLTFSTLTVSNMSPEDSSIYLCSVEVNRGYEKLFFGSGTQLSVL.

This clone was counted only a few times. The V and J genes are TRBV6-5 and TRBJ2-7; D ambiguous. V lost 2 bases to trimming and J lost 0 bases, with 11 bases between them. This CDR3 contains 15 residues. Germline CDR1 is MNHEY and CDR2 is SVGAGI. The CDR3 spells CASSYEAAFSYEQYF. DNA for the CDR3: TGTGCCAGCAGTTACGAGGCTGCCTTCTCCTACGAGCAGTACTTC.

This clone was recorded only once. The rearrangement links TRBV6-5 to TRBJ2-1; D call uncertain. CDR1 MNHEY and CDR2 SVGAGI come from the germline V gene. V shed 11 bases and J shed 4 bases, with 9 bases lying between them. The CDR3 totals 11 residues. In DNA form, the CDR3 reads TGTGCCTGCGGAAGGTACAATGAGCAGTTCTTC. It yields the protein CACGRYNEQFF.

In its sample, this clone was seen once. The gene calls are TRBV6-4 and TRBJ1-2; no reliable D call. This CDR3 comprises 12 residues. With 6 bases removed from V and 4 bases from J, the gap between germline ends came to 9 bases. Germline V gives CDR1 MRHNA, CDR2 SNTAGT. The CDR3 sequence is CASSRGSYGYTF. In DNA, the CDR3 is TGTGCCAGCAGCCGCGGAAGCTATGGCTACACCTTC.

The V gene is TRBV5-1, the J gene TRBJ2-5; D gene uncertain. This CDR3 is built from 15 residues. V gave up 2 bases and J gave up 0 bases, with 11 bases separating them. Germline values: CDR1 SGHRS, CDR2 YFSETQ. The CDR3 spells CASSFHFLYQETQYF. The CDR3 DNA reads as TGCGCCAGCAGCTTCCACTTTTTGTACCAAGAGACCCAGTACTTC.

This chain connects TRBV5-1 to TRBJ1-5; D may be TRBD1 (6 bases). CDR1 and CDR2 (germline): SGHRS, YFSETQ. The length of the CDR3 is 15 residues. With 4 bases removed from V and 6 bases from J, the gap between germline ends came to 17 bases. The CDR3 here is CASSPSPGVGQPQHF. CDR3 DNA sequence: TGCGCCAGCAGCCCCTCCCCAGGGGTTGGTCAGCCCCAGCATTTT.

Notes on this clone: At one end the junction does not follow the germline gene, possibly because of a read error. This chain links TRBV30 with TRBJ1-1, with TRBD1 as a possible D gene (5 bases). CDR3 length: 14 amino acids. The germline CDR1 and CDR2 sequences are GTSNPN and SVGIG (reference sequence). This CDR3 reads CARSVSGLNTEAFF. For the CDR3, the DNA is TGTGCCCGGAGTGTATCAGGGTTAAACACTGAAGCTTTCTTT.

This clone was found a few times. This chain joins TRBV2 and TRBJ2-5, with TRBD1 matching over 8 bases. Per the germline V gene, CDR1 is SNHLY and CDR2 is FYNNEI. This CDR3 has 13 amino acids. The J segment lost 4 bases and the V segment lost 6 bases, leaving 4 bases of the junction unmatched. CDR3 in DNA: TGTGCCAGCAGGAGGACAGGGCGAGAGACCCAGTACTTC. Protein: CASRRTGRETQYF.

The genes are TRBV4-1 and TRBJ2-1, with 16 bases lining up with TRBD2. The CDR3 runs to 20 residues. After removal of 1 base from V and 6 bases from J, the junction contained 12 bases not matched to a gene. In germline, CDR1 is MGHRA, CDR2 YSYEKL. CDR3 in amino acids: CASSQGPGTSGGALSNEQFF. The DNA of the CDR3 is TGCGCCAGCAGCCAAGGGCCCGGGACTAGCGGGGGGGCCCTATCCAATGAGCAGTTCTTC.

This clone was detected only once. The chain combines TRBV10-1 with TRBJ1-5, with D possibly matching TRBD1 (5 bases). With 3 bases removed from V and 0 bases from J, the gap between germline ends came to 12 bases. Germline V CDR1 and CDR2: WNHNN, SYGVQD (reference sequence). The CDR3 extends over 16 amino acids. For the CDR3, the DNA is TGCGCCAGCAGTGAACAAAGACAGCATAGCAATCAGCCCCAGCATTTT. Translated, it gives CASSEQRQHSNQPQHF.

The J gene is TRBJ2-7, the V gene TRBV7-8; TRBD1 might be the D (5 bases). Germline lookup yields CDR1 SGHVS and CDR2 FQNEAQ. The CDR3 loop spans 12 amino acids. V was clipped by 8 bases and J by 0 bases, with 8 bases between them. CDR3 DNA sequence: TGTGCCAGCCACGACAGCTCCTACGAGCAGTACGTC. Its protein product is CASHDSSYEQYV.

This sequence joins TRBV15 and TRBJ2-2; a weak D match, TRBD1 (7 bases). CDR1 and CDR2 from the germline V gene are LNHNV and YYDKDF (reference sequence). The CDR3 has 16 residues. V gave up 1 base and J gave up 3 bases, with 12 bases separating them. Here the CDR3 reads CATSRGGTVYTGELFF. CDR3 DNA: TGTGCCACCAGCAGAGGCGGGACAGTTTACACCGGGGAGCTGTTTTTT.

This sequence joins TRBV6-6 and TRBJ1-1, with D maybe TRBD1 (6 bases). Germline CDR1 reads MNHNY; CDR2 reads SVGAGI (reference sequence). The CDR3 has 16 amino acids. The V gene lost 0 bases and the J gene lost 3 bases, with 14 bases spanning the gap. The CDR3 is CASSYSGSGGHTEAFF. The CDR3 DNA sequence: TGTGCCAGCAGTTACTCGGGGTCTGGGGGCCACACTGAAGCTTTCTTT.

This clone came up many times. This chain joins TRBV7-6 and TRBJ2-2; D possibly corresponds to TRBD1 (5 bases). Trimming pared 1 base from V and 4 bases from J, leaving 13 bases between. This CDR3 has 16 amino acids. Germline CDR1 and CDR2: SGHVS and FNYEAQ. The CDR3 sequence is CASSLGIGATTGELFF. DNA for the CDR3: TGTGCCAGCAGCTTAGGTATAGGGGCAACCACCGGGGAGCTGTTTTTT.

V usage is TRBV4-1 and J usage is TRBJ2-3; D is unclear. The CDR3 loop spans 16 amino acids. CDR1 is MGHRA and CDR2 is YSYEKL in the germline V gene. Trimming removed 0 bases from V and 0 bases from J, with 10 bases in between. The CDR3 bases are TGCGCCAGCAGCCAAGATTCTACAGCTAGCACAGATACGCAGTATTTT. It specifies CASSQDSTASTDTQYF.